This TCR beta chain was captured in a study of technical replicates of blood from several donors. V lost 0 bases and J lost 5, with 11 bases in between. The CDR3 loop spans 14 amino acids. The germline V gene encodes CDR1 MNHNS and CDR2 SASEGT. The table came from immunoSEQ multiplex PCR; TCRdb's copy has only in-frame clones and leaves some out. The table has tens of thousands of clones, about nine tenths seen once. Sequencing was done on a sample of T cells isolated from PBMCs. The receptor comes from a human donor in good health. The chain has TRBV6-1 and TRBJ2-7, with a weak D call TRBD1 (5 bases). The CDR3 here is CASSEAGRVNEQYF. The CDR3 coding sequence is TGTGCCAGCAGTGAAGCCGGCAGGGTCAACGAGCAGTACTTC.